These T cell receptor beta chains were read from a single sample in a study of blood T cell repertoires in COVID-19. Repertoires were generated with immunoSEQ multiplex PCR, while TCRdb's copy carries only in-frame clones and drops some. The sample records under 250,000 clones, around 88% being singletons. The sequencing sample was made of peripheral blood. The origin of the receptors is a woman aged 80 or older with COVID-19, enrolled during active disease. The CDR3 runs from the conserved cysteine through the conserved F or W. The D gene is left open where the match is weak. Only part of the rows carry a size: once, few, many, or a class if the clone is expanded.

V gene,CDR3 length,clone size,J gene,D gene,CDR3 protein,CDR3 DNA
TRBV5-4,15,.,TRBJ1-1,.,CASSSEVSINTEAFF,TGTGCCAGCAGCTCGGAGGTCAGTATCAACACTGAAGCTTTCTTT
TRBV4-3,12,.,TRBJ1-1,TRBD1,CASSQRGQAAFF,TGCGCCAGCAGCCAGAGGGGGCAGGCCGCTTTCTTT
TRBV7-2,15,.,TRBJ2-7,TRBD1,CASSPTGGMNYEQYF,TGTGCCAGCAGCCCCACAGGGGGAATGAACTACGAGCAGTACTTC
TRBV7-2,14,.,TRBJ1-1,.,CASSSPGGYTEAFF,TGTGCCAGCAGCTCCCCGGGGGGGTACACTGAAGCTTTCTTT
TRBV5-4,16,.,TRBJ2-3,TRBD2,CASRQASGGPTDTQYF,TGTGCCAGCAGACAGGCTAGCGGGGGGCCCACAGATACGCAGTATTTT
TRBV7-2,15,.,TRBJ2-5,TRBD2,CASSPSGGNLESQYF,TGTGCCAGCTCCCCTAGCGGGGGGAACCTTGAGAGCCAGTACTTC
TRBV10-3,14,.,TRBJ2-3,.,CAIKGRTDTDTQYF,TGTGCCATCAAAGGTAGGACAGACACAGATACGCAGTATTTT
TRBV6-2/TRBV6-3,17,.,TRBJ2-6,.,CASSRQTTNSGANVLTF,TGTGCCAGCAGCCGACAGACAACAAACTCTGGGGCCAACGTCCTGACTTTC
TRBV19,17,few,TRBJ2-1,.,CASSIGRGPSSYNEQFF,TGTGCCAGTAGTATAGGAAGGGGTCCCAGCTCCTACAATGAGCAGTTCTTC
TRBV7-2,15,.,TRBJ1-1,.,CASSLVGGRDTEAFF,TGTGCCAGCAGCTTAGTAGGTGGCAGGGACACTGAAGCTTTCTTT
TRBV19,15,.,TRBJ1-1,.,CASSIQGQPNTEAFF,TGTGCCAGTAGTATACAAGGACAGCCCAACACTGAAGCTTTCTTT
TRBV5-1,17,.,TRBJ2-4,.,CASSLGGQTTAKNIQYF,TGCGCCAGCAGCTTGGGTGGACAGACAACAGCCAAAAACATTCAGTACTTC
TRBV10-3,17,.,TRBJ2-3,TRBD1,CAISESVTGQGTDTQYF,TGTGCCATCAGTGAGTCGGTTACGGGACAGGGAACAGATACGCAGTATTTT
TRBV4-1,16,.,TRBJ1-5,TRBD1,CASSQGDRGAGQPQHF,TGCGCCAGCAGCCAAGGGGACAGGGGTGCGGGTCAGCCCCAGCATTTT
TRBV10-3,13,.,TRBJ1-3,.,CAISDAGKNTIYF,TGTGCCATCAGTGATGCAGGGAAGAACACCATATATTTT
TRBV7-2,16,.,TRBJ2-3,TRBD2,CASSFSTSGGADTQYF,TGTGCCAGCAGCTTTTCAACTAGCGGGGGGGCAGATACGCAGTATTTT
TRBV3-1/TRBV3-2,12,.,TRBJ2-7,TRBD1,CASSPQGARQYF,TGTGCCAGCAGCCCACAGGGGGCTCGGCAGTACTTC
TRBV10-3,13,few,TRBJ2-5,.,CATRGASGETQYF,TGTGCCACCCGGGGGGCTAGCGGTGAGACCCAGTACTTC
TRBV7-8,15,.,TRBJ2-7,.,CASSLARGFSYEQYF,TGTGCCAGCAGCTTAGCGCGGGGATTTTCCTACGAGCAGTACTTC
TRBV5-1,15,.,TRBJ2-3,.,CASSLTGTFPDTQYF,TGCGCCAGCAGCTTAACCGGGACTTTTCCAGATACGCAGTATTTT
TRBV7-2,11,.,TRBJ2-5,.,CASSFMETQYF,TGTGCCAGCAGCTTTATGGAGACCCAGTACTTC
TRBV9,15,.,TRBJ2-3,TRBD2,CASSVVAGDTDTQYF,TGTGCCAGCAGCGTAGTAGCGGGGGACACAGATACGCAGTATTTT
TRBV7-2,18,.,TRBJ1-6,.,CASSLAGSDSSYNSPLHF,TGTGCCAGCAGCTTAGCTGGGTCTGACAGCTCCTATAATTCACCCCTCCACTTT
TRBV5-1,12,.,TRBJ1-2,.,CASSLDRAGYTF,TGCGCCAGCAGCTTGGACAGGGCTGGCTACACCTTC
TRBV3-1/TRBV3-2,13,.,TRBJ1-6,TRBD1,CASRGQGASPLHF,TGTGCCAGCAGGGGACAGGGGGCTTCACCCCTCCACTTT
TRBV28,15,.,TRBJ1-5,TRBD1,CASSGWDSDNQPQHF,TGTGCCAGCAGTGGATGGGACAGCGACAATCAGCCCCAGCATTTT
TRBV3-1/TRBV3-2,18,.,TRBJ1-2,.,CASSQVTGQTISHYGYTF,TGTGCCAGCAGCCAAGTTACAGGACAGACAATCTCGCACTATGGCTACACCTTC
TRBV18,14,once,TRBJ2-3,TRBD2,CASSPPSGGDTQYF,TGTGCCAGCTCGCCCCCTAGCGGGGGGGATACGCAGTATTTT
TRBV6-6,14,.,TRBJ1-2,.,CASSSLQLGSGYTF,TGTGCCAGCAGCTCCCTCCAGTTAGGGAGTGGCTACACCTTC
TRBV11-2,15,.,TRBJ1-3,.,CASSLASASGNTIYF,TGTGCCAGCAGCCTCGCTAGTGCATCTGGAAACACCATATATTTT
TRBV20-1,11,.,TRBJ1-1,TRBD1,CIGDRNTEAFF,TGCATCGGGGACAGGAACACTGAAGCTTTCTTT
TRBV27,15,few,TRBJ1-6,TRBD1,CASSLKGQGTSPLHF,TGTGCCAGCAGTTTAAAGGGACAGGGGACTTCACCCCTCCACTTT
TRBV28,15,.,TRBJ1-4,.,CASSSRGGPNEKLFF,TGTGCCAGCAGTTCCCGTGGAGGGCCTAATGAAAAACTGTTTTTT
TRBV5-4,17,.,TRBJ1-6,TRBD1,CASSISLTGTENSPLHF,TGTGCCAGCAGCATTAGCCTCACCGGGACAGAAAATTCACCCCTCCACTTT
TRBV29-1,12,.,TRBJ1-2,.,CSVEGQVNGYTF,TGCAGCGTTGAAGGACAGGTTAATGGCTACACCTTC
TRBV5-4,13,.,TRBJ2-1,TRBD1,CASSLPGTGGMFF,TGTGCCAGCAGCTTACCCGGGACAGGGGGGATGTTCTTC
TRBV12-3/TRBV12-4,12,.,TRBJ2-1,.,CASSRTEGEQFF,TGTGCCAGCAGCCGAACGGAGGGTGAGCAGTTCTTC
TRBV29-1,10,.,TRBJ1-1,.,CSAVVTEAFF,TGCAGCGCCGTAGTCACTGAAGCTTTCTTT
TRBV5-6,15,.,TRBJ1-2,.,CASSLGQLANYGYTF,TGTGCCAGCAGCTTGGGTCAGCTAGCTAACTATGGCTACACCTTC
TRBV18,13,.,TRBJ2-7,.,CASSGALEGEQYF,TGTGCCAGCTCGGGGGCACTTGAGGGCGAGCAGTACTTC
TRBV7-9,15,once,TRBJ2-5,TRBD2,CASSLALTSAETQYF,TGTGCCAGCAGCTTAGCCTTGACTAGCGCGGAGACCCAGTACTTC
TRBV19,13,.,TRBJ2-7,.,CASRVPSSYEQYF,TGTGCCAGTAGGGTTCCGAGCTCCTACGAGCAGTACTTC